This T cell receptor beta chain is drawn from a study of radiotherapy plus CTLA-4 blockade in lung cancer. A remark on this clone: Antigen specificity is unknown.

Each patient with chemo-refractory metastatic non-small-cell lung cancer was treated with focal radiation plus CTLA-4 blockade using ipilimumab. Germline CDR1 MDHEN, CDR2 SYDVKM. J was trimmed by 3 bases and V by 6 bases; bases with no gene match: 6. This CDR3 spans 15 amino acids. TCRdb's copy holds only in-frame clones and misses some; the assay was immunoSEQ multiplex PCR. The sample has fewer than 100,000 clones; 78% are singletons. Study-wide results and caveats: Blood saw expansion of tumor-derived TCR clones after radiotherapy plus ipilimumab. Reportedly, early blood T cell clone dynamics best predicted response, with interferon-beta.

V is TRBV28 and J is TRBJ2-7; 12 positions match TRBD2. The sequence came from a human donor with non-small cell lung cancer whose response to radiotherapy plus ipilimumab could not be evaluated. Some clones in this sample may be carry-over from other donors' samples. The source material was peripheral blood, sampled from a patient treated with radiotherapy plus ipilimumab. As DNA, the CDR3 is TGTGCCAGCAGGCCAGGACTAGCGGGGCTCTACGAGCAGTACTTC. Its protein is CASRPGLAGLYEQYF. Full variable domain (remainder filled in from reference TRBV28 and TRBJ2-7): DVKVTQSSRYLVKRTGEKVFLECVQDMDHENMFWYRQDPGLGLRLIYFSYDVKMKEKGDIPEGYSVSREKKERFSLILESASTNQTSMYLCASRPGLAGLYEQYFGPGTRLTVT.